The text below deals with one T cell receptor beta chain. TCRdb reprocessed the RACE reads with MiXCR, giving one entry per CDR3 protein. The table shows under 300,000 distinct CDR3 sequences, with about 9% occurring only once. CDR3 length: 18 residues. CDR1 and CDR2 from the germline V gene are MNHEY and SVGEGT. V was shortened by 0 bases and J by 1 base, with 16 bases between the two germline ends. Sample time point: pre-sensitization, week 0. Treatment defined: therapeutic diphenylcyclopropenone sensitization with weekly scalp DPC. These data are taken from a study of human T cells and chemical hapten exposure.

This material consisted of whole blood, taken in connection with sensitization to the hapten diphenylcyclopropenone (DPC). This sequence joins TRBV6-2 or TRBV6-3 and TRBJ1-5, with D unclear. This TCR was sampled from a woman aged 40-49 years with alopecia areata. Some clones in this sample may be carry-over from other donors' samples. CDR3 sequence reads: CASSYSAYYAQSNQPQHF. As DNA, the CDR3 is TGTGCCAGCAGTTACTCAGCTTATTATGCTCAGAGCAATCAGCCCCAGCATTTT.